Below are 13 T cell receptor beta chains sequenced from a single sample in a study of blood T cell repertoires in COVID-19. Sequencing was performed with immunoSEQ multiplex PCR; in TCRdb, only in-frame clones are kept and a portion is missing. The sample gives more than 250,000 clones, around 86% of which show up once; 2.6% is in the top ten. The material sequenced was PBMCs or T cells enriched from blood (not recorded which). All receptors come from a woman aged 18-35 years who had recovered from COVID-19.

This clone was detected once. The V gene is TRBV7-2, the J gene TRBJ1-6; D may be TRBD1 (5 bases). Germline values: CDR1 SGHTA, CDR2 FQGNSA. The germline V and J ends were trimmed by 5 bases and 4 bases, with 18 bases remaining between them. The CDR3 consists of 17 residues. CDR3 sequence: CASSRDRQGTYNSPLHF. CDR3 DNA sequence: TGTGCCAGCAGCCGCGACCGCCAGGGCACATATAATTCACCCCTCCACTTT.

The chain carries TRBV3-1 (or the pseudogene TRBV3-2) and TRBJ2-3; 11 nucleotides agree with TRBD2. J lost 5 bases, V lost 5 bases, and 9 bases had no gene match. The germline CDR1 and CDR2 sequences are LGHDT and YNNKEL (reference sequence). The CDR3 is made up of 16 amino acids. The CDR3 nucleotides are TGTGCCAGCAGCTTCCGACTAGCGGGGTTGGTAGATACGCAGTATTTT. This sequence encodes CASSFRLAGLVDTQYF.

The chain carries TRBV4-3 and TRBJ2-1, with D uncertain. V was shortened by 1 base and J by 12 bases, with 16 bases between the two germline ends. Germline V gives CDR1 LGHNA, CDR2 YSLEER. The length of the CDR3 is 14 residues. Written as DNA, the CDR3 is TGCGCCAGCAGCCAAGCCCCCGGAGTAACCCGGCAGTTCTTC. Translated, it gives CASSQAPGVTRQFF.

This chain uses TRBV5-8 with TRBJ1-5; 8 bases are shared with TRBD1. This CDR3 has 15 amino acids. The J segment lost 7 bases and the V segment lost 0 bases, leaving 6 bases of the junction unmatched. Germline CDR1 is SGHTS and CDR2 is YDEGEE. CDR3 bases: TGTGCCAGCAGCTTGGGACAGGGGTTTGGGCAGCCCCAGCATTTT. Residues: CASSLGQGFGQPQHF.

The rearrangement uses TRBV3-1 (or the pseudogene TRBV3-2) and TRBJ2-7, with 8 bases fitting TRBD2. Trimming cost V 4 bases and J 3 bases; bases outside gene matches: 8. The CDR3 contains 15 residues. In germline, CDR1 is LGHDT, CDR2 YNNKEL (reference sequence). The DNA for the CDR3 is TGTGCCAGCAGCCTTTGGACTAGCTCCGTCTACGAGCAGTACTTC. Its translation: CASSLWTSSVYEQYF.

The genes are TRBV19 and TRBJ2-1; 7 nucleotides match TRBD1. Germline V CDR1 and CDR2: LNHDA, SQIVND (reference sequence). The CDR3 is made up of 17 amino acids. The V and J ends lost 1 base and 5 bases, in that order; junction bases with no gene match: 11. This CDR3 reads CASSIGAGTDSHNEQFF. CDR3 DNA: TGTGCCAGTAGTATAGGTGCCGGGACAGACAGCCACAATGAGCAGTTCTTC.

The CDR3 region has the DNA TGTGCCAGCAGTGAATCTGGGCCGAGAGCTTTCTTT. Its translation: CASSESGPRAFF. This rearrangement joins TRBV25-1 to TRBJ1-1; D call uncertain. With 1 base removed from V and 10 bases from J, the gap between germline ends came to 10 bases. The CDR3 extends over 12 amino acids. Germline V gene data show CDR1 as MGHDK and CDR2 as SYGVNS.

This clone was found a few times. V usage is TRBV30 and J usage is TRBJ2-2; 9 bases are a match to TRBD2. From germline, CDR1 is GTSNPN and CDR2 SVGIG (reference sequence). Unmatched junction bases numbered 9, after V lost 4 bases and J lost 3 bases. The CDR3 is made up of 16 amino acids. The CDR3 bases are TGTGCCTGGAATAGTCTGGAGCGGGGGGACACCGGGGAGCTGTTTTTT. It encodes CAWNSLERGDTGELFF. The full variable domain, completed using reference TRBV30 and TRBJ2-2, is SQTIHQWPATLVQPVGSPLSLECTVEGTSNPNLYWYRQAAGRGLQLLFYSVGIGQISSEVPQNLSASRPQDRQFILSSKKLLLSDSGFYLCAWNSLERGDTGELFFGEGSRLTVL.

This chain connects TRBV27 to TRBJ2-1; TRBD2 might be the D (7 bases). V dropped 6 bases and J dropped 10 bases, with 28 bases sitting between them. The CDR3 is made up of 17 amino acids. Germline CDR1 and CDR2: MNHEY and SMNVEV (reference sequence). CDR3 residues: CASSPLAGQGGGLEQFF. The CDR3, as DNA: TGTGCCAGCAGCCCTCTCGCCGGCCAGGGAGGGGGATTAGAGCAGTTCTTC.

The chain employs TRBV6-6 and TRBJ2-1; possible D gene TRBD2, 5 bases. This CDR3 contains 16 residues. The V gene lost 0 bases and the J gene lost 2 bases, with 11 bases spanning the gap. CDR1 is MNHNY, CDR2 SVGAGI, per germline (reference sequence). The CDR3 region has the DNA TGTGCCAGCAGTTACTCCTCACTAGGAACCTACAATGAGCAGTTCTTC. This sequence encodes CASSYSSLGTYNEQFF.

This clone is a singleton in its sample. The rearrangement uses TRBV27 and TRBJ2-3, with 10 positions matching TRBD2. J was trimmed by 7 bases and V by 2 bases; bases with no gene match: 12. The germline CDR1 and CDR2 sequences are MNHEY and SMNVEV (reference sequence). The CDR3 covers 17 residues. CDR3 sequence: CASSLLAGASLGYTQYF. For the CDR3, the DNA is TGTGCCAGCAGTTTACTAGCGGGAGCCTCATTAGGATATACGCAGTATTTT.

The chain joins TRBV20-1 to TRBJ2-7; 14 nucleotides line up with TRBD2. This CDR3 is built from 17 residues. V lost 3 bases, J lost 4 bases, and 11 bases stayed unmatched. CDR1 and CDR2 (germline): DFQATT, SNEGSKA (reference sequence). CDR3 coding DNA: TGCAGTGCTAGTCCGGGACTAGCGGGGGCTTTCGGGTACGAGCAGTACTTC. Protein product: CSASPGLAGAFGYEQYF.

This clone has just a few counts. The DNA of the CDR3 is TGCGCCAGCAGCCACCCGATGACTGGCAGAGTCTACAATGAGCAGTTCTTC. It codes for CASSHPMTGRVYNEQFF. The chain has TRBV4-1 and TRBJ2-1, with D unclear. Deletions cut 3 bases from V and 3 bases from J, with 18 bases between. Germline CDR1 MGHRA, CDR2 YSYEKL. The CDR3 contains 17 residues.